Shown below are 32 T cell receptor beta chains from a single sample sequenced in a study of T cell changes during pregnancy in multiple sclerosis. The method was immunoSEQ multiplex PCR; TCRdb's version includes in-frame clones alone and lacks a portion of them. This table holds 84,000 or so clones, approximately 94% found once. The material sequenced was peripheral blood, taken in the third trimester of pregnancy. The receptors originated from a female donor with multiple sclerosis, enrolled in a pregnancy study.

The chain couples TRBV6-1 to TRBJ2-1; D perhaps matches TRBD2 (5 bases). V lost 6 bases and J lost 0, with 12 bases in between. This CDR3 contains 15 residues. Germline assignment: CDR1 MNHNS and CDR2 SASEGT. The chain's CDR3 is CASSVTRGSYNEQFF. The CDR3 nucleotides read TGTGCCAGCAGCGTTACTAGAGGCTCCTACAATGAGCAGTTCTTC.

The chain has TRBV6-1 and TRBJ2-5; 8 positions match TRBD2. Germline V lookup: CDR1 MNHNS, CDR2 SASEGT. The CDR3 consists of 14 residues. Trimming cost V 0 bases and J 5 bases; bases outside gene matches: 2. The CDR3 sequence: CASSEAGLGETQYF. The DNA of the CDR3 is TGTGCCAGCAGTGAAGCGGGACTAGGGGAGACCCAGTACTTC.

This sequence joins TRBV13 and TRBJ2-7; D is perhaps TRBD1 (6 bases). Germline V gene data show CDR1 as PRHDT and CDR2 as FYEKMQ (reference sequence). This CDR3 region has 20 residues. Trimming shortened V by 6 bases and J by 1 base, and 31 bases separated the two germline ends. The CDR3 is CASSTTGIPSQGGASYEQYF. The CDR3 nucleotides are TGTGCCAGCAGTACCACAGGGATCCCCTCTCAAGGTGGAGCATCCTACGAGCAGTACTTC. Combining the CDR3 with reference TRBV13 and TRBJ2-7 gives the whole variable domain AAGVIQSPRHLIKEKRETATLKCYPIPRHDTVYWYQQGPGQDPQFLISFYEKMQSDKGSIPDRFSAQQFSDYHSELNMSSLELGDSALYFCASSTTGIPSQGGASYEQYFGPGTRLTVT.

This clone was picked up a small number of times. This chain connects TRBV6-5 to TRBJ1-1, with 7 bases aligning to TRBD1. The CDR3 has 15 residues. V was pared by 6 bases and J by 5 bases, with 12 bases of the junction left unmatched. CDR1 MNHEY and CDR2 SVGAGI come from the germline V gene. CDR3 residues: CASSNGGGAGTEAFF. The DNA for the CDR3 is TGTGCCAGCAGCAACGGAGGGGGCGCGGGGACTGAAGCTTTCTTT.

The CDR3 region is CASSLGQGYEQYF. The CDR3 DNA reads TGTGCCAGCTCACTTGGACAGGGCTACGAGCAGTACTTC. The V gene is TRBV18, the J gene TRBJ2-7; 8 nucleotides agree with TRBD1. In germline, CDR1 is KGHSH, CDR2 LQKENI. CDR3 length: 13 residues. The V segment lost 4 bases and the J segment 3 bases; nucleotides outside the gene matches: 2.

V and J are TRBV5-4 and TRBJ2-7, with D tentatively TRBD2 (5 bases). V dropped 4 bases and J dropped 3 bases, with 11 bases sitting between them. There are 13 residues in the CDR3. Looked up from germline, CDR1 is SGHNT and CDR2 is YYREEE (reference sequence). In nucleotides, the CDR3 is TGTGCCAGCAGCGTCGGACGGGACTACGAGCAGTACTTC. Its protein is CASSVGRDYEQYF.

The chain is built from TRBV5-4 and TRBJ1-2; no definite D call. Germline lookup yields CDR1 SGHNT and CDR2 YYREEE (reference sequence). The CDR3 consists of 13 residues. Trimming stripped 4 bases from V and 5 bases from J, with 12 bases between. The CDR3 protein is CASSPRGQYGYTF. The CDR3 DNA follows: TGTGCCAGCAGCCCCCGGGGTCAGTATGGCTACACCTTC.

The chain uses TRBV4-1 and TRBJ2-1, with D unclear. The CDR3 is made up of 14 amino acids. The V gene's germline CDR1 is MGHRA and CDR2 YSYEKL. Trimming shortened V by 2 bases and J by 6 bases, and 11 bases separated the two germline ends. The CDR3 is CASSQLPMPNEQFF. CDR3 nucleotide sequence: TGCGCCAGCAGCCAACTACCTATGCCCAATGAGCAGTTCTTC.

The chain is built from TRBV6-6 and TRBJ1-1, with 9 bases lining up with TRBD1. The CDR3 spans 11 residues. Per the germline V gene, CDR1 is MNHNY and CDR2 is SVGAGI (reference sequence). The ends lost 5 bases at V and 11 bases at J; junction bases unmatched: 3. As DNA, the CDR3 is TGTGCCAGCAGTGGGGACAGGGTGGCTTTCTTT. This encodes CASSGDRVAFF.

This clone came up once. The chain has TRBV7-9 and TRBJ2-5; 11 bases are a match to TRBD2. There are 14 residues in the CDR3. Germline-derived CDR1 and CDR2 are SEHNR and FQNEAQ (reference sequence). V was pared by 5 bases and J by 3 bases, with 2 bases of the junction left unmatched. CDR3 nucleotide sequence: TGTGCCAGCAGCCAGGGACTAGCGGAAGAGACCCAGTACTTC. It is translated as CASSQGLAEETQYF.

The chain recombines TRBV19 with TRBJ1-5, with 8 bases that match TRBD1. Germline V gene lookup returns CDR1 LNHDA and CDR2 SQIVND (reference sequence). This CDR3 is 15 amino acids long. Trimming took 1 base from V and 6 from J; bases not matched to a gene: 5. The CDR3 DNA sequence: TGTGCCAGTAGTATAGGCGTGACAGGGGTTCAGCCCCAGCATTTT. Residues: CASSIGVTGVQPQHF.

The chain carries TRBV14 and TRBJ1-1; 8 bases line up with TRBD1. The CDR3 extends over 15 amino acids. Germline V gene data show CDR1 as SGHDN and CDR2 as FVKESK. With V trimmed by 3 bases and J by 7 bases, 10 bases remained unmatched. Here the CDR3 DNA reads TGTGCCAGCAGCCAGGGACAGGCAAGGTCGGATGAAGCTTTCTTT. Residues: CASSQGQARSDEAFF. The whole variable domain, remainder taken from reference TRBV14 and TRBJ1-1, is EAGVTQFPSHSVIEKGQTVTLRCDPISGHDNLYWYRRVMGKEIKFLLHFVKESKQDESGMPNNRFLAERTGGTYSTLKVQPAELEDSGVYFCASSQGQARSDEAFFGQGTRLTVV.

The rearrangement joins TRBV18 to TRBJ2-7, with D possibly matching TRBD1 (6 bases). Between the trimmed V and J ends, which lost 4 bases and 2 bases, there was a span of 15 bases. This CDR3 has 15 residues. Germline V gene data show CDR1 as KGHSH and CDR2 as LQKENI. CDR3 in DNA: TGTGCCAGCTCACTTGGGCAGGGGATTCCCTACGAGCAGTACTTC. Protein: CASSLGQGIPYEQYF.

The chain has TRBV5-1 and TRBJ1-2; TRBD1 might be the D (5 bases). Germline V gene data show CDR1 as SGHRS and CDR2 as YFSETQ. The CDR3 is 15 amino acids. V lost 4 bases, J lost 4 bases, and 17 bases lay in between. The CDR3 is CASSPDLGRSYGYTF. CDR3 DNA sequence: TGCGCCAGCAGCCCCGATCTGGGGCGGAGCTATGGCTACACCTTC.

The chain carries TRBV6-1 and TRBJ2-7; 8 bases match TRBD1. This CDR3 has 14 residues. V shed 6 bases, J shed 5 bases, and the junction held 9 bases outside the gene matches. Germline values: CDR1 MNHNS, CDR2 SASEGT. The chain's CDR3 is CASRLRDRRNEQYF. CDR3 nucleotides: TGTGCCAGCAGACTTCGGGACAGGAGGAACGAGCAGTACTTC.

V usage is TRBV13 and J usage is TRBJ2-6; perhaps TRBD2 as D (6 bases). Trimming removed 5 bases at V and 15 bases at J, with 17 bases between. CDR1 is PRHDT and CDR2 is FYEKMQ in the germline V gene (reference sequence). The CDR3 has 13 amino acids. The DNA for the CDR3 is TGTGCCAGCAGCCAGGGACTCTTCAGGGACCTGACTTTC. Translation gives CASSQGLFRDLTF. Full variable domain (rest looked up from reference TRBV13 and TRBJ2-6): AAGVIQSPRHLIKEKRETATLKCYPIPRHDTVYWYQQGPGQDPQFLISFYEKMQSDKGSIPDRFSAQQFSDYHSELNMSSLELGDSALYFCASSQGLFRDLTFGAGSRLTVL.

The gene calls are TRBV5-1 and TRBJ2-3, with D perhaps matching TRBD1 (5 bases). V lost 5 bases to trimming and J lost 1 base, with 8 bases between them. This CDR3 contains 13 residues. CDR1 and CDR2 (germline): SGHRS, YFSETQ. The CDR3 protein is CASREQGTDTQYF. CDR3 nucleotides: TGCGCCAGCAGGGAACAGGGCACAGATACGCAGTATTTT.

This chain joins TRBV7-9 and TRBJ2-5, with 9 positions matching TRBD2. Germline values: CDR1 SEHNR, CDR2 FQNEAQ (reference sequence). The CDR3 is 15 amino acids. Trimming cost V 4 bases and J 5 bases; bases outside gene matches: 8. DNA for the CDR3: TGTGCCAGCAGCTCCGGGGCGGGGGGGCTGGAGACCCAGTACTTC. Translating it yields CASSSGAGGLETQYF.

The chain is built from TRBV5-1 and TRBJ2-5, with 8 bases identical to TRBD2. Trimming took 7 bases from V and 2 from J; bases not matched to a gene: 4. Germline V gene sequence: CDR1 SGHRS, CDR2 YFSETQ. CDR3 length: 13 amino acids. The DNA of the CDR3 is TGCGCCAGCGCCGGGACTAGGCAAGAGACCCAGTACTTC. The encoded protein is CASAGTRQETQYF.

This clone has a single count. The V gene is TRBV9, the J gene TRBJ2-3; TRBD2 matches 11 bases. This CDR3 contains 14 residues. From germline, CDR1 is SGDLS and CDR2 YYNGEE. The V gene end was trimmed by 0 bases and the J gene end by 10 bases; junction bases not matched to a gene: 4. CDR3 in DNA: TGTGCCAGCAGCGTAGCTAGCGGGGGGTGGGCGCAGTATTTT. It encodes CASSVASGGWAQYF. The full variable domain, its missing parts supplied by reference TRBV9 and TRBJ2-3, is DSGVTQTPKHLITATGQRVTLRCSPRSGDLSVYWYQQSLDQGLQFLIQYYNGEERAKGNILERFSAQQFPDLHSELNLSSLELGDSALYFCASSVASGGWAQYFGPGTRLTVL.

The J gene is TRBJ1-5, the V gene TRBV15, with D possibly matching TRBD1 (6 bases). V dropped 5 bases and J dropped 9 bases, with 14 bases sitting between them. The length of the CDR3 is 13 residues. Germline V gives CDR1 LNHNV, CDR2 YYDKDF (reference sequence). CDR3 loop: CATSLGASGPQHF. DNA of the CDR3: TGTGCCACCAGCTTGGGGGCCAGTGGGCCCCAGCATTTT.

CDR3 sequence reads: CASSRSGGISYEQYF. As DNA, the CDR3 is TGTGCCAGCAGCCGCAGCGGGGGTATATCCTACGAGCAGTACTTC. This chain connects TRBV7-3 to TRBJ2-7; TRBD2 agrees at 8 bases. Losses at the gene ends were 5 bases for V and 1 base for J; bases not matched to a gene: 7. The CDR3 extends over 15 amino acids. Germline assignment: CDR1 SGHTA and CDR2 FQGTGA. Together with reference TRBV7-3 and TRBJ2-7, the CDR3 gives the full variable domain: GAGVSQTPSNKVTEKGKYVELRCDPISGHTALYWYRQSLGQGPEFLIYFQGTGAADDSGLPNDRFFAVRPEGSVSTLKIQRTERGDSAVYLCASSRSGGISYEQYFGPGTRLTVT.

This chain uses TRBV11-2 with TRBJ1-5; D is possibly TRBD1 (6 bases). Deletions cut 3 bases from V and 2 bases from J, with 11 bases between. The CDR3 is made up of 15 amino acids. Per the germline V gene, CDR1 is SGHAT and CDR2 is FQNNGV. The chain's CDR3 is CASSLGARGNQPQHF. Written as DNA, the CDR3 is TGTGCCAGCAGCTTGGGGGCGCGAGGCAATCAGCCCCAGCATTTT.

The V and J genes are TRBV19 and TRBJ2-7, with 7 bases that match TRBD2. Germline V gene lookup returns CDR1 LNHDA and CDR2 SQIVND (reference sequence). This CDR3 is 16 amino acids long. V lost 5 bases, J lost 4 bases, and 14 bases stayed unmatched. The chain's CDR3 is CASSPPGLVRTYEQYF. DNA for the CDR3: TGTGCCAGTAGTCCCCCCGGACTAGTCAGGACTTACGAGCAGTACTTC.

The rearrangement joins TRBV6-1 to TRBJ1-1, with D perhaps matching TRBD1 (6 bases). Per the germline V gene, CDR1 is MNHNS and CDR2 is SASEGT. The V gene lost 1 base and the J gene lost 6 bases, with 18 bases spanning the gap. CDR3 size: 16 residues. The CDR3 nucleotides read TGTGCCAGCAGTGAAGTGGGGTTCGGGGGGCGTCCTGAAGCTTTCTTT. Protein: CASSEVGFGGRPEAFF.

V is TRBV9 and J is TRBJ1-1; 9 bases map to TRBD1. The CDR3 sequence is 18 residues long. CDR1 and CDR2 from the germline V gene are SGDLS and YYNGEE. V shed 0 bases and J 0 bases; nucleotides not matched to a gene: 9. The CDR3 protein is CASSVAPDRGLMNTEAFF. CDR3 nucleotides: TGTGCCAGCAGCGTAGCCCCGGACAGGGGCCTTATGAACACTGAAGCTTTCTTT.

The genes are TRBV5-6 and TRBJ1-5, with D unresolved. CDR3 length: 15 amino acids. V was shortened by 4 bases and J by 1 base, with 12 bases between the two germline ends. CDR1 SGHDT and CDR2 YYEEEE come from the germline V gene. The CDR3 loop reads CASSRGRLSNQPQHF. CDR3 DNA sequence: TGTGCCAGCAGCCGCGGGCGGTTGAGCAATCAGCCCCAGCATTTT.

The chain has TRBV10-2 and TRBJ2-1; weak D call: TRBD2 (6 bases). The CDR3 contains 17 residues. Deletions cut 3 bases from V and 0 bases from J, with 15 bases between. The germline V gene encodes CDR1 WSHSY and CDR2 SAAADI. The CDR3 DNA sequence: TGCGCCAGCAGTGATCAGCTCCTAGCGAGCTCCTACAATGAGCAGTTCTTC. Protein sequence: CASSDQLLASSYNEQFF.

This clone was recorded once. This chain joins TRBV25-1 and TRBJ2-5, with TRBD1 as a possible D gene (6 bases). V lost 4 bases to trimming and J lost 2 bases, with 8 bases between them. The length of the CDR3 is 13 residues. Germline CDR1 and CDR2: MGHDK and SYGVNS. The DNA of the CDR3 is TGTGCCAGCAGTGTAGGGGGACAAGAGACCCAGTACTTC. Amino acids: CASSVGGQETQYF. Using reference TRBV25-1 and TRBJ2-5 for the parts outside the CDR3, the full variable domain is EADIYQTPRYLVIGTGKKITLECSQTMGHDKMYWYQQDPGMELHLIHYSYGVNSTEKGDLSSESTVSRIRTEHFPLTLESARPSHTSQYLCASSVGGQETQYFGPGTRLLVL.

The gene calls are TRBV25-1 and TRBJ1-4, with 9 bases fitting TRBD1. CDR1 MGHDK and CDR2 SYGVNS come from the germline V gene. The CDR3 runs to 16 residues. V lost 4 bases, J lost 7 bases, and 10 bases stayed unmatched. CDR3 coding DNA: TGTGCCAGCAGTGGGACAGGGGAGGGGTATGGTGAAAAACTGTTTTTT. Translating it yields CASSGTGEGYGEKLFF.

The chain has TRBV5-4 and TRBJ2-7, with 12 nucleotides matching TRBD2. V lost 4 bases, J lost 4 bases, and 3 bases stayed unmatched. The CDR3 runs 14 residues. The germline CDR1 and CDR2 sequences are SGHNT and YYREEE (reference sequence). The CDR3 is CASSPSGGAYEQYF. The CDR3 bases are TGTGCCAGCAGCCCTAGCGGGGGGGCGTACGAGCAGTACTTC.

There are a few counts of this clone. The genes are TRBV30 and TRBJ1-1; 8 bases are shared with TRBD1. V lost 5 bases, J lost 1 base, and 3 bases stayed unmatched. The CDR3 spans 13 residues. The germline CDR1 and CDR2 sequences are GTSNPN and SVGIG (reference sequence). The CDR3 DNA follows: TGTGCCTGGGGACAGGGCAGGAACACTGAAGCTTTCTTT. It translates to CAWGQGRNTEAFF.